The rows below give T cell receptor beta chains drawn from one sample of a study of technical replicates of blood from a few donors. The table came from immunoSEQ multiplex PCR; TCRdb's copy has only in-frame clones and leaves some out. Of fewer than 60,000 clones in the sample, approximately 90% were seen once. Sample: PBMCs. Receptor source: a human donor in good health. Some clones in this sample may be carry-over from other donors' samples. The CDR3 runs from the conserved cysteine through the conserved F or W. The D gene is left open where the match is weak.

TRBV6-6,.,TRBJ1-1,CASSYPPEQTPEAFF,TGTGCCAGCAGTTACCCTCCCGAACAGACCCCTGAAGCTTTCTTT
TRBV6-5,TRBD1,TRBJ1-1,CASSYSRTGNTEAFF,TGTGCCAGCAGTTACTCTCGGACAGGGAACACTGAAGCTTTCTTT
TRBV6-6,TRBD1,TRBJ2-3,CASSFGRGDTQYF,TGTGCCAGCAGTTTCGGCAGGGGGGATACGCAGTATTTT
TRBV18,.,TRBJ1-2,CASSPQSAWGDYGYTF,TGTGCCAGCTCACCCCAATCTGCTTGGGGGGACTATGGCTACACCTTC
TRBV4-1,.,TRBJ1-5,CASSQVLGGTAFNQPQHF,TGCGCCAGCAGCCAAGTCCTCGGCGGGACGGCTTTCAATCAGCCCCAGCATTTT
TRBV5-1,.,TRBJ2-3,CASSYASGVQDTQYF,TGCGCCAGCAGCTACGCCTCGGGAGTTCAAGATACGCAGTATTTT
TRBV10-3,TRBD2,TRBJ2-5,CAISGSGLAAQETQYF,TGTGCCATCAGCGGATCCGGACTAGCGGCTCAAGAGACCCAGTACTTC
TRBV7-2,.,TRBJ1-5,CASSPSNQPQHF,TGTGCCAGCAGTCCAAGCAATCAGCCCCAGCATTTT
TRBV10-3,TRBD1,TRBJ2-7,CAITPGQDHYEQYF,TGTGCCATCACCCCGGGACAGGATCACTACGAGCAGTACTTC
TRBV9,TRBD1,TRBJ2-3,CASSERDRGRTDTQYF,TGTGCCAGCAGCGAGAGAGACAGGGGGCGCACAGATACGCAGTATTTT
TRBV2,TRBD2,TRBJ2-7,CASSTSGKGEQYF,TGTGCCAGCTCCACTAGCGGGAAAGGCGAGCAGTACTTC
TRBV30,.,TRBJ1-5,CAWRLGGKDQPQHF,TGTGCCTGGAGGCTCGGAGGAAAGGATCAGCCCCAGCATTTT
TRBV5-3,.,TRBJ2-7,CARSGWRGHVYEQYF,TGTGCCAGAAGCGGTTGGAGGGGGCATGTCTACGAGCAGTACTTC
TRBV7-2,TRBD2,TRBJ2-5,CASSDLGGNWETQYF,TGTGCCAGCAGCGATTTGGGGGGGAATTGGGAGACCCAGTACTTC
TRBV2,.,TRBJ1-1,CASSESGVEAGFF,TGTGCCAGCAGTGAATCAGGGGTTGAAGCTGGTTTCTTT
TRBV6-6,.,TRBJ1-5,CASRTTNQPQHF,TGTGCCAGCCGGACAACAAATCAGCCCCAGCATTTT
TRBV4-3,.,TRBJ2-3,CASSQNGGAGRTDTQYF,TGCGCCAGCAGCCAGAACGGGGGAGCGGGTCGGACAGATACGCAGTATTTT
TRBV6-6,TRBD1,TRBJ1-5,CASEDRDNQPQHF,TGTGCCAGTGAGGACAGGGACAATCAGCCCCAGCATTTT
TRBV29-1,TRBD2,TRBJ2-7,CSVETLADYEQYF,TGCAGCGTTGAGACTCTAGCGGACTACGAGCAGTACTTC
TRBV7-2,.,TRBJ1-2,CASSPPGYGYTF,TGTGCCAGCAGCCCTCCGGGCTATGGCTACACCTTC
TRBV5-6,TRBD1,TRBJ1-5,CASSVRTGLGQPQHF,TGTGCCAGCAGCGTTAGGACAGGGCTCGGACAGCCCCAGCATTTT
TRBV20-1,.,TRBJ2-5,CSAGPRETQYF,TGCAGTGCCGGTCCTCGAGAGACCCAGTACTTC
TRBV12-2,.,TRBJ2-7,CASRNGTSDPLVGYEQYF,TGTGCAAGTCGCAACGGGACTAGCGATCCCTTAGTTGGCTACGAGCAGTACTTC
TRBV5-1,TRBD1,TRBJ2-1,CASSLGGQGVGNEQFF,TGCGCCAGCAGCTTGGGAGGGCAGGGGGTCGGAAATGAGCAGTTCTTC
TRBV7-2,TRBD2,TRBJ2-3,CASSRTSGHTDTQYF,TGTGCCAGCAGCAGGACTAGCGGTCACACAGATACGCAGTATTTT
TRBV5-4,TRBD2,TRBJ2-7,CASSRRLAGKDEQYF,TGTGCCAGCAGTCGTCGACTAGCGGGAAAAGACGAGCAGTACTTC
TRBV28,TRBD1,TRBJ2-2,CASSQGARGTGELFF,TGTGCCAGCAGCCAGGGGGCGCGGGGCACCGGGGAGCTGTTTTTT
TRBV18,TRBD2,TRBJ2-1,CASSPRSLAGGMDEQFF,TGTGCCAGCTCACCCCGTTCTCTAGCGGGGGGGATGGATGAGCAGTTCTTC
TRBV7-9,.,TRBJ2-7,CASSPGQGNRLGEQYF,TGTGCCAGCAGCCCCGGGCAGGGGAATAGGTTAGGCGAGCAGTACTTC
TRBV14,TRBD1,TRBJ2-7,CASSHPSGTGLYEQYF,TGTGCCAGCAGCCATCCTTCCGGGACAGGGCTCTACGAGCAGTACTTC
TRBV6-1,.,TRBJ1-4,CASSERGEKLFF,TGTGCCAGCAGTGAAAGGGGAGAAAAACTGTTTTTT
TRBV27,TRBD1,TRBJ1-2,CASSFRDRTGYTF,TGTGCCAGCAGTTTTCGGGACAGAACTGGCTACACCTTC